These T cell receptor beta chains were read from a single sample in a study of blood T cells in healthy people across ages. Via MiXCR, TCRdb re-called the 5' RACE reads, giving one row per CDR3 protein. Here the sample spans 1.5 million to 2 million distinct CDR3 sequences, about 28% being singletons. Material: blood. The receptors stem from a woman aged 25 to 39 in good health. Each CDR3 is given without its conserved first and last residue. The D gene is left open where the match is weak.

TRBV7-3,.,12,.,ASSRNGPGYEQY
TRBV6-5,TRBJ2-1,13,.,ASSRRSGTYNEQF
TRBV7-9,.,16,TRBD2,ASSLGNMTSGNYNEQY
TRBV28,TRBJ1-2,11,.,ASSSGSINGYT
TRBV12-3/TRBV12-4,TRBJ2-6,12,.,ASSPGPEANVLT
TRBV7-9,TRBJ2-5,11,.,ASSTASRREQY
TRBV7-9,TRBJ2-7,12,.,ASSLLGELYEQY
TRBV6-1,TRBJ2-3,11,.,ASSLEQGDTQY
TRBV6-1,TRBJ2-5,14,.,ASRRYGAGAQETQY
TRBV28,TRBJ1-1,11,TRBD1,ASRQQGWNEAF
TRBV12-3/TRBV12-4,TRBJ1-1,13,.,ASSWGPGGSTEAF
TRBV12-3/TRBV12-4,TRBJ1-1,12,TRBD1,ASLFGQGGTEAF
TRBV18,.,12,.,ASSRGFGQETQF
TRBV21-1,.,14,.,ASSARGLAGCGEQY